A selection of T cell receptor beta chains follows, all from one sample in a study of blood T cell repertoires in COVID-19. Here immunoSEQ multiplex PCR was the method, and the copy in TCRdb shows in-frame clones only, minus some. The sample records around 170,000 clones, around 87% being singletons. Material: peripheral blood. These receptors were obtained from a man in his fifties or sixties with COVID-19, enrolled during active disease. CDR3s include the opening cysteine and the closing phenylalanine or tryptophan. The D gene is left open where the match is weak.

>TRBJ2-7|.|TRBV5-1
CASSVNRDTSNYEQYF
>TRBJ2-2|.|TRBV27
CASLGRGGGELFF
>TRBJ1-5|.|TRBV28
CASSLGGGNNQPQHF
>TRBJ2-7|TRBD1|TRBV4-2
CASSQRGLSYEQYF
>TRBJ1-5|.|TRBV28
CASSLFREPQHF
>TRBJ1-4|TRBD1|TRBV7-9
CASSAQGQTNEKLFF
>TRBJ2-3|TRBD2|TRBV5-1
CASSLIPELAGGTDTQYF
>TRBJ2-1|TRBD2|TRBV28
CASRTPEGSGVLSYNEQFF
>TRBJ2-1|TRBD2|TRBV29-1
CSVVATSGRREQFF
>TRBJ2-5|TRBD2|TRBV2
CASNLRETQETQYF
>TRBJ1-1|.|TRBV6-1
CASSEDYRAGEAFF
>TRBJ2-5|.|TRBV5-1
CASSLEGGRLGETQYF
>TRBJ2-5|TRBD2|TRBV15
CATSRDRLAGAETQYF
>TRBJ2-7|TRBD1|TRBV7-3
CASSSDPTGTVYEQYF
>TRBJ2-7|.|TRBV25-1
CASSEYITYEQYF
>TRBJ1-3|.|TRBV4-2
CASSQDRPENRNTIYF
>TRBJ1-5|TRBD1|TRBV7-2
CASSGRTGSNQPQHF
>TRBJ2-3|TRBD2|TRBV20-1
CSASVAGGRPKTQYF
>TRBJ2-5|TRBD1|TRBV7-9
CASSPAGTGRGETQYF
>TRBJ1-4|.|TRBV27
CASSGRREINEKLFF
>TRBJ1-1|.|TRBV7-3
CASSQGHSNTEAFF
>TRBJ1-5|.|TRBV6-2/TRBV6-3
CASSEQGGQPQHF
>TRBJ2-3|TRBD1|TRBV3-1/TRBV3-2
CASSQSYSTGVMDTQYF
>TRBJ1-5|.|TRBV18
CASSPTRGNQPQHF
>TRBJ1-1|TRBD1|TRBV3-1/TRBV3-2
CASSPTGDSAFF
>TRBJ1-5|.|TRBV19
CASREQGGQPQHF
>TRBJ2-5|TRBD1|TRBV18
CASSPGTGAQETQYF
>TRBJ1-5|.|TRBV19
CASSRQSNQPQHF
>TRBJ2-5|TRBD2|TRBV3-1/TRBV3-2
CASSKKTSGSRETQYF
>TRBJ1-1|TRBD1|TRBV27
CASSFQGATEAFF
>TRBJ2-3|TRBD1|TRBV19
CASSMSGQVLGDTQYF
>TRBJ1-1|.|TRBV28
CASSFPWQNTEAFF
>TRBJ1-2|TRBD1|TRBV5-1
CASSADRGLSGYTF